Listed below are T cell receptor beta chains from one sample, sequenced in a study of control samples from healthy donors and cancer patients. This table comes from immunoSEQ multiplex PCR, and its TCRdb copy is limited to in-frame clones, with some not included. Here the sample spans under 150,000 clones, 85% to 90% being singletons. The sample was blood. The receptor set was obtained from a woman aged 70 to 79 in good health. Both conserved end residues are part of each CDR3. The D gene is left open where the match is weak. Part of the rows lack a size; the others show once, few, many or a class for expanded clones.

.	16	.	TRBV25-1	TRBJ1-4	TGTGCCAGCAGTGAACCCGCCGGTAGAAGGGATGAAAAACTGTTTTTT	CASSEPAGRRDEKLFF
.	18	.	TRBV27	TRBJ2-4	TGTGCCAGCAGTCCGTCACCGGGACGGACTTTTTACAAAAACATTCAGTACTTC	CASSPSPGRTFYKNIQYF
.	15	.	TRBV6-6	TRBJ1-5	TGTGCCAGCAGTTACGTCAGCTATAGCAATCAGCCCCAGCATTTT	CASSYVSYSNQPQHF
.	14	.	TRBV5-1	TRBJ1-1	TGCGCCAGCAGGCTACAGGGCTGGAACACTGAAGCTTTCTTT	CASRLQGWNTEAFF
TRBD2	14	.	TRBV24-1	TRBJ2-1	TGTGCCACCCCGGGGCTAGCGGGGGACAATGAGCAGTTCTTC	CATPGLAGDNEQFF
.	11	.	TRBV29-1	TRBJ1-2	TGCAGCGCCGGGGACAACTATGGCTACACCTTC	CSAGDNYGYTF
.	14	.	TRBV29-1	TRBJ2-5	TGCAGCGCAGGAGCCCGGGCCCACGGGGAGACCCAGTACTTC	CSAGARAHGETQYF
.	13	.	TRBV10-3	TRBJ1-1	TGTGCCATCAGTCGGACCGCGAACACTGAAGCTTTCTTT	CAISRTANTEAFF
.	14	many	TRBV5-6	TRBJ1-5	TGTGCCAGCAGCTTGGCTGGGCACAATCAGCCCCAGCATTTT	CASSLAGHNQPQHF
TRBD1	15	.	TRBV5-6	TRBJ1-2	TGTGCCAGCAGCTCCCGAGACAGGGCCTACTATGGCTACACCTTC	CASSSRDRAYYGYTF
.	11	.	TRBV18	TRBJ2-3	TGTGCCAGCTCACCAGAACGGAGGAAGTATTTT	CASSPERRKYF
TRBD2	15	.	TRBV6-6	TRBJ2-5	TGTGCCAGCCAGCTAGCGGGGGCCAGCCAAGAGACCCAGTACTTC	CASQLAGASQETQYF
.	14	.	TRBV6-6	TRBJ1-3	TGTGCCAGCAGTTACTTGGGGGCTGGAAACACCATATATTTT	CASSYLGAGNTIYF
TRBD1	18	.	TRBV24-1	TRBJ2-2	TGTGCCACCAGTGACTCCTCGGGGACAGGGGGAAACACCGGGGAGCTGTTTTTT	CATSDSSGTGGNTGELFF
.	13	.	TRBV9	TRBJ2-5	TGTGCCAGCAGCGTACAGACAGGAGGGACCCAGTACTTC	CASSVQTGGTQYF
TRBD1	15	.	TRBV7-9	TRBJ1-1	TGTGCCAGCAGCCCCGCGGAGGGGGCAATAACTGAAGCTTTCTTT	CASSPAEGAITEAFF
TRBD1	16	.	TRBV7-9	TRBJ2-1	TGTGCCAGCAGCCCCTACAAGGGGGCCTCCTACAATGAGCAGTTCTTC	CASSPYKGASYNEQFF
.	13	.	TRBV29-1	TRBJ2-5	TGCAGCGTTGAAGAACAGGGTTGGGAGACCCAGTACTTC	CSVEEQGWETQYF
.	15	.	TRBV7-8	TRBJ2-1	TGTGCCAGCAGCTTTTTACGGGGCTCCTACAATGAGCAGTTCTTC	CASSFLRGSYNEQFF
.	16	.	TRBV19	TRBJ1-4	TGTGCCAGTAGTATCCCTAGACCTACTGGGGGAGAAAAACTGTTTTTT	CASSIPRPTGGEKLFF
.	16	.	TRBV5-6	TRBJ2-1	TGTGCCAGCAGCTTGGAAGCTGGGCTAGCCAACAATGAGCAGTTCTTC	CASSLEAGLANNEQFF
.	15	.	TRBV9	TRBJ2-5	TGTGCCAGCAGCGTAGTCGGGGGGCATCAAGAGACCCAGTACTTC	CASSVVGGHQETQYF
TRBD2	19	once	TRBV7-2	TRBJ2-5	TGTGCCAGCAGCTTAGGGGGGCTAGCGGGGACTCTGGGGAGAGAGACCCAGTACTTC	CASSLGGLAGTLGRETQYF
.	15	.	TRBV7-2	TRBJ1-6	TGTGCCAGCAGCTTATGGGGGAGGGAGAATTCACCCCTCCACTTT	CASSLWGRENSPLHF
.	14	once	TRBV7-2	TRBJ1-5	TGTGCCAGCAGCTCAATTACGAGGAATCAGCCCCAGCATTTT	CASSSITRNQPQHF
.	14	.	TRBV5-1	TRBJ2-7	TGCGCCAGCACCCCGGACAGAGACCTCTATGAGCAGTACTTC	CASTPDRDLYEQYF
.	13	.	TRBV29-1	TRBJ1-2	TGCAGCGTTGAAGATCAGGGCCTGTATGGCTACACCTTC	CSVEDQGLYGYTF
.	14	.	TRBV25-1	TRBJ1-6	TGTGCCAGCAGTGAATTCGGGGGCGTCTCACCCCTCCACTTT	CASSEFGGVSPLHF
TRBD1	13	.	TRBV19	TRBJ2-3	TGTGCCAGTAGTGGACAGGGTGCAGATACGCAGTATTTT	CASSGQGADTQYF
.	11	.	TRBV6-5	TRBJ1-2	TGTGCCAGCAGGGTTCAGTATGGCTACACCTTC	CASRVQYGYTF
TRBD1	15	.	TRBV2	TRBJ1-4	TGTGCCAGCAGTGTCCAGGGGGGGCCCCCTGAAAAACTGTTTTTT	CASSVQGGPPEKLFF
.	16	.	TRBV7-9	TRBJ2-4	TGTGCCAGCAGCTTGGGCCAGGGACTAGCCAAAAACATTCAGTACTTC	CASSLGQGLAKNIQYF
.	12	.	TRBV12-3/TRBV12-4	TRBJ1-2	TGTGCCAGCAGTCCTGGCAGCTATGGCTACACCTTC	CASSPGSYGYTF
.	14	.	TRBV27	TRBJ1-1	TGTGCCAGCAGTAGGCAGGGCGCGTTCACTGAAGCTTTCTTT	CASSRQGAFTEAFF
.	11	.	TRBV29-1	TRBJ1-3	TGCAGCGTCCCGTCTGGAAACACCATATATTTT	CSVPSGNTIYF
.	15	once	TRBV9	TRBJ2-1	TGTGCCAGCAGCGTAGGACAGCGGAGGGGCAATGAGCAGTTCTTC	CASSVGQRRGNEQFF
.	13	.	TRBV3-1/TRBV3-2	TRBJ2-2	TGTGCCAGCAGCCAAGATCTGGTCGGGGAGCTGTTTTTT	CASSQDLVGELFF
.	13	.	TRBV27	TRBJ1-3	TGTGCCAGCAGTTTCGCCCGAGGAAACACCATATATTTT	CASSFARGNTIYF
.	14	.	TRBV30	TRBJ1-3	TGTGCCTGGAGGGCGGGGACACGAGAAAACACCATATATTTT	CAWRAGTRENTIYF
TRBD1	13	.	TRBV5-5	TRBJ1-2	TGTGCCAGCAGCTTGGCCCGACAGGGCGCCTACACCTTC	CASSLARQGAYTF
.	14	.	TRBV5-4	TRBJ2-5	TGTGCCAGCAGCTTGGAGAGGAGCCAAGAGACCCAGTACTTC	CASSLERSQETQYF
TRBD1	14	.	TRBV11-2	TRBJ2-1	TGTGCCAGCAGCCAACAGGGGTTCTACAATGAGCAGTTCTTC	CASSQQGFYNEQFF
.	15	.	TRBV27	TRBJ1-2	TGTGCCAGCAGTTTAGATCGTGGGGGATACAATGGCTACACCTTC	CASSLDRGGYNGYTF
.	14	.	TRBV6-5	TRBJ1-2	TGTGCCAGCAGCCTCCCGGGCAGCCCCTATGGCTACACCTTC	CASSLPGSPYGYTF
.	16	.	TRBV7-9	TRBJ1-5	TGTGCCAGCAGCTTAGGCTCGGGGCGCGTCAATCAGCCCCAGCATTTT	CASSLGSGRVNQPQHF
.	13	.	TRBV7-8	TRBJ2-7	TGTGCCAGCAGTCCGCGGGTATACTACGAGCAGTACTTC	CASSPRVYYEQYF
TRBD1	14	.	TRBV6-5	TRBJ2-5	TGTGCCAGCAGAAGGGACAGGGGGCTAGAGACCCAGTACTTC	CASRRDRGLETQYF
.	14	.	TRBV21-1	TRBJ1-1	TGTGCCAGCAGCAGATGGGGTTTGGACACTGAAGCTTTCTTT	CASSRWGLDTEAFF
TRBD1	14	.	TRBV18	TRBJ1-5	TGTGCCAGCTCAACAGGGGGGGTAGGACAGCCCCAGCATTTT	CASSTGGVGQPQHF
.	15	.	TRBV4-3	TRBJ1-2	TGCGCCAGCAGCCAAGATCAGGGCTACGGCTATGGCTACACCTTC	CASSQDQGYGYGYTF
.	13	.	TRBV5-1	TRBJ1-2	TGCGCCAGCAGCCGGGACACCCCCCAGAGCTACACCTTC	CASSRDTPQSYTF
TRBD2	16	.	TRBV5-1	TRBJ2-5	TGCGCCAGCAGCTTGGAGCCCCGGGGGGGACAAGAGACCCAGTACTTC	CASSLEPRGGQETQYF
TRBD1	15	.	TRBV2	TRBJ1-2	TGTGCCAGCAGTGAAATGGGGACAGGGGGACTTGGCTACACCTTC	CASSEMGTGGLGYTF
TRBD1	15	.	TRBV10-1	TRBJ1-1	TGCGCCAGCAGTAACGGACAGGGATCGAACACTGAAGCTTTCTTT	CASSNGQGSNTEAFF
TRBD1	14	few	TRBV5-6	TRBJ2-5	TGTGCCAGCAGCCCGCGGACAGGGAGAGAGACCCAGTACTTC	CASSPRTGRETQYF
.	13	once	TRBV18	TRBJ2-5	TGTGCCAGCTCACCAGAGGCTAGTGGGACCCAGTACTTC	CASSPEASGTQYF
TRBD2	15	.	TRBV9	TRBJ2-1	TGTGCCAGCAGCGTAGCCGGGGGGGGCCTGGATGAGCAGTTCTTC	CASSVAGGGLDEQFF